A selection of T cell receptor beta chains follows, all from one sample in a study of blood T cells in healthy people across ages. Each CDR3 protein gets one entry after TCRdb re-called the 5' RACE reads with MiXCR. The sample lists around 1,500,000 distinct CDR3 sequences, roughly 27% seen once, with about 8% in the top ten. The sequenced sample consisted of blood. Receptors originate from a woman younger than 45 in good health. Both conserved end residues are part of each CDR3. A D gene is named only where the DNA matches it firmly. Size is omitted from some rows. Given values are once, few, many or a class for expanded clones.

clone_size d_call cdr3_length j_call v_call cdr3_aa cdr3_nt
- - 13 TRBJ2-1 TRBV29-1 CSSRKAGGNEQFF TGCAGCTCCCGTAAAGCGGGTGGCAATGAGCAGTTCTTC
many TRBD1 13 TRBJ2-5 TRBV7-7 CASSRGQRETQYF TGTGCCAGCAGCCGGGGACAGCGGGAGACCCAGTACTTC
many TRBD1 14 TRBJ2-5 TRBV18 CASSPGTAEETQYF TGTGCCAGCAGTCCCGGGACAGCAGAAGAGACCCAGTACTTC
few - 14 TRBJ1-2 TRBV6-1 CASSARDGSYGYTF TGTGCCAGCAGTGCAAGGGACGGCTCCTATGGCTACACCTTC
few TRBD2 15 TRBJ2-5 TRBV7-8 CASSLGTSGIKTQYF TGTGCCAGCAGCCTCGGGACTAGCGGGATAAAGACCCAGTACTTC
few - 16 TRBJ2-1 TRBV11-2 CASSFARTASDNEQFF TGTGCCAGCAGCTTCGCCCGGACAGCTAGCGACAACGAGCAGTTCTTC
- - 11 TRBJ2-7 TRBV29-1 CSGGTFYEQYF TGCAGCGGTGGGACTTTCTACGAGCAGTACTTC
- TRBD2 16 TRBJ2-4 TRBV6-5 CASSFSGRGAKNIQYF TGTGCCAGCAGTTTTAGCGGGAGGGGAGCCAAAAACATTCAGTACTTC
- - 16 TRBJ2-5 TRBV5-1 CASSFESTGVLGTQYF TGCGCCAGCAGCTTCGAGTCCACAGGAGTGTTGGGGACCCAGTACTTC
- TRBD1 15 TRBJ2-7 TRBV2 CASSDRGPASYEQYF TGTGCCAGCAGTGACAGGGGGCCCGCCTCCTACGAGCAGTACTTC
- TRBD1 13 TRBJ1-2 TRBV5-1 CASSSTGTYGCTF TGCGCCAGCAGCTCGACAGGGACCTATGGCTGCACCTTC
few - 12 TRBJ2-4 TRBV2 CASTDKNNEQYF TGTGCCAGCACTGACAAGAACAATGAGCAGTACTTC
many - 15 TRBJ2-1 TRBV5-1 CASSLPGNSYNEQFF TGCGCCAGCAGCTTGCCCGGGAACTCCTACAATGAGCAGTTCTTC
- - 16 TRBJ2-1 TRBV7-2 CASSYQTGRPYNGQFF TGTGCCAGCAGCTACCAGACAGGGAGGCCCTACAATGGGCAGTTCTTC
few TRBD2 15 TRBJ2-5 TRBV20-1 CSARATSGVRETQYF TGCAGTGCTAGAGCGACTAGCGGGGTTCGGGAGACCCAGTACTTC
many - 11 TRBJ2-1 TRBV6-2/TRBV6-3 CASSYSKRQFF TGTGCCAGCAGTTACTCGAAACGGCAGTTCTTC
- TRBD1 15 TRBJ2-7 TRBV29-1 CSVETPGQAFYEQYF TGCAGCGTTGAAACTCCGGGACAGGCATTCTACGAGCAGTACTTC
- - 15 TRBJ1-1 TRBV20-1 CSARPPAQGNTEAFF TGCAGTGCTAGGCCCCCCGCACAGGGGAACACTGAAGCTTTCTTT
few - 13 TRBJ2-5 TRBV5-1 CTSSLTSQETQYF TGCACCAGCAGCTTGACTAGTCAAGAGACCCAGTACTTC
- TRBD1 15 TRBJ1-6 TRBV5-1 CASSFWDRDHSPLHF TGCGCCAGCAGCTTTTGGGACAGGGATCATTCACCCCTCCACTTT
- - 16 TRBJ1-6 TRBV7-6 CASSTGPSSYNSPLHF TGTGCCAGCTCCACAGGGCCGAGCTCCTATAATTCACCCCTCCACTTT
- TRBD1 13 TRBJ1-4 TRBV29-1 CSVKGQGVEKLFF TGCAGCGTAAAGGGACAGGGAGTTGAAAAACTGTTTTTT
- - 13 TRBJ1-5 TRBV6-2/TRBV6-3 CASSYSSEEAQHF TGTGCCAGCAGTTACTCGTCCGAGGAGGCTCAGCATTTT
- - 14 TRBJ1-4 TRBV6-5 CASSYSSRDEKLFF TGTGCCAGCAGTTACTCGAGCCGGGATGAAAAACTGTTTTTT
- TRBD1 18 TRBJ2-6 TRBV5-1 CASSGTGTGVAGANVLTF TGCGCCAGCAGCGGTACCGGGACAGGGGTGGCTGGGGCCAACGTCCTGACTTTC
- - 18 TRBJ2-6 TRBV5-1 CASSLIQGTGSGANVLTF TGCGCCAGCAGTTTGATACAGGGCACAGGCTCTGGGGCCAACGTCCTGACTTTC
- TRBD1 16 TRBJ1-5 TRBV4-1 CASSQEGQGRNQPQHF TGCGCCAGCAGCCAAGAAGGACAGGGGAGAAATCAGCCCCAGCATTTT
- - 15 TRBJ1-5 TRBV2 CASSSYGYSNQPQHF TGTGCCAGCAGTTCTTACGGGTATAGCAATCAGCCCCAGCATTTT
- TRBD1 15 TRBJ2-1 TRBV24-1 CATSVGTGGYNEQFF TGTGCCACCAGTGTGGGGACAGGGGGATACAATGAGCAGTTCTTC
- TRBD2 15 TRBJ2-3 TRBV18 CASSPGLATTDTQYF TGTGCCAGCTCACCAGGACTAGCAACCACAGATACGCAGTATTTT
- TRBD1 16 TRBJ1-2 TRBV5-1 CASSNLQGYPNYGYTF TGCGCCAGCAGCAATCTACAGGGGTACCCTAACTATGGCTACACCTTC
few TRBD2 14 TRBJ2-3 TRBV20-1 CSAPRSGRVDTQYF TGCAGTGCTCCCCGTAGCGGGCGGGTAGATACGCAGTATTTT
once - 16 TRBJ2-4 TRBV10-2 CASTAGAGGFKNIQYF TGCGCCAGCACCGCGGGGGCGGGCGGCTTTAAAAACATTCAGTACTTC
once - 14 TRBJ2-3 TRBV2 CASSYRTSTDAQYF TGTGCCAGCAGCTACCGTACTAGCACAGATGCGCAGTATTTT
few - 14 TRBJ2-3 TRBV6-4 CASRSGISTDTQYF TGTGCCAGCCGTTCGGGGATTAGCACAGATACGCAGTATTTT
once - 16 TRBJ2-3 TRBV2 CASSPQGGGLPDTQYF TGTGCCAGCAGCCCCCAGGGGGGGGGGCTCCCAGATACGCAGTATTTT
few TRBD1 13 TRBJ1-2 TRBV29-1 CSVQGGANYGYTF TGCAGCGTGCAGGGGGGAGCTAACTATGGCTACACCTTC
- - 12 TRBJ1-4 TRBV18 CASSAINEKLFF TGTGCCAGCTCAGCCATTAATGAAAAACTGTTTTTT
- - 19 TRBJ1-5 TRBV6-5 CARSYAPPVGGPGNQPQHF TGTGCCCGCAGTTACGCCCCTCCTGTGGGCGGGCCTGGCAATCAGCCCCAGCATTTT
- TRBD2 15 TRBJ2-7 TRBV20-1 CSARERLAGGGEQYF TGCAGTGCTAGAGAGCGACTAGCGGGGGGGGGCGAGCAGTACTTC
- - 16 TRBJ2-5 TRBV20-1 CSAREPRAEYQETQYF TGCAGTGCTAGAGAACCCCGGGCGGAGTACCAAGAGACCCAGTACTTC
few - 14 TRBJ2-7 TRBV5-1 CASSLEQAGNEQYF TGCGCCAGCAGCTTGGAACAGGCGGGGAACGAGCAGTACTTC
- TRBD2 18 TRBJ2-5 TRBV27 CASSLYGGSVRNQETQYF TGTGCCAGCAGTTTATATGGCGGGAGCGTAAGGAATCAAGAGACCCAGTACTTC
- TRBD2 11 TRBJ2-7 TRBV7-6 CAVAAGDEQYF TGTGCCGTGGCTGCGGGGGACGAGCAGTACTTC
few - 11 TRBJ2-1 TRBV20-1 CSASNGGEQFF TGCAGTGCTAGTAACGGCGGGGAGCAGTTCTTC
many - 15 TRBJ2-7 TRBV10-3 CAISESTPGTYEQYF TGTGCCATCAGTGAGTCGACTCCTGGGACCTACGAGCAGTACTTC
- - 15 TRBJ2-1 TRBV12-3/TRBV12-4 CASSLRGQLGNEQFF TGTGCCAGCAGTTTAAGGGGACAATTGGGGAATGAGCAGTTCTTC